A single sample gave rise to the 8 T cell receptor beta chains below, sequenced in a study of glioma-infiltrating T cells. TCR alpha and beta CDR3 regions were amplified from RNA using iRepertoire nested multiplex PCR. TCRdb re-analysed the multiplex PCR reads in MiXCR, keeping a single row per CDR3 protein. The table lists around 120,000 distinct CDR3 sequences, roughly a quarter of them singletons. Sequencing was performed on glioma tissue, nonneoplastic brain tissue, or PBMCs (not recorded which). The receptors were sampled from a human donor with low-grade glioma or glioblastoma, undergoing nonglioma brain surgery, or in good health (not recorded which).

A remark on this clonotype: A much larger clone differs by one base, so this may be a read error. The CDR3 does not close with the conserved phenylalanine or tryptophan, likely indicating a read error. The chain links TRBV27 to TRBJ1-1; D is undetermined. The CDR3 sequence is 13 residues long. Trimming took 4 bases from V and 11 from J, leaving 17 bases between them. Looked up from germline, CDR1 is MNHEY and CDR2 is SMNVEV (reference sequence). In DNA form, the CDR3 reads TGTGCCAGCAGTTCCCCACCTGGGTCTTGGGCTTTCTCT. Residues: CASSSPPGSWAFS.

This clonotype was observed at least ten times. The chain couples TRBV27 to TRBJ1-1; D is undetermined. The germline CDR1 and CDR2 sequences are MNHEY and SMNVEV (reference sequence). With 3 bases removed from V and 5 bases from J, the gap between germline ends came to 16 bases. This CDR3 is built from 15 residues. CDR3 nucleotide sequence: TGTGCCAGCAGTTTTAGACCTGGAAGATCTACTGAAGCTTTCTTT. Its translation is CASSFRPGRSTEAFF.

This clonotype was picked up a small number of times. This sequence joins TRBV28 and TRBJ1-2; 8 nucleotides line up with TRBD1. CDR1 and CDR2 (germline): MDHEN, SYDVKM. V lost 8 bases to trimming and J lost 3 bases; unmatched junction nucleotides: 8. The length of the CDR3 is 14 residues. CDR3 residues: CASRSGGSDYGYTF. Here the CDR3 DNA reads TGTGCCAGCCGTTCAGGGGGCTCAGACTATGGCTACACCTTC.

This clonotype was recorded at least ten times. The CDR3: CASSESSGGYNEQFF. The CDR3 nucleotides read TGTGCCAGCAGTGAATCTAGCGGGGGGTACAATGAGCAGTTCTTC. The chain has TRBV6-1 and TRBJ2-1; TRBD2 aligns across 11 bases. Trimming took 2 bases from V and 4 from J; bases not matched to a gene: 1. Per the germline V gene, CDR1 is MNHNS and CDR2 is SASEGT. The CDR3 runs to 15 residues.

This clonotype was observed at least ten times. The chain carries TRBV7-2 and TRBJ1-1; D remains unclear. CDR3 size: 15 residues. Germline-derived CDR1 and CDR2 are SGHTA and FQGNSA. Trimming stripped 2 bases from V and 4 bases from J, with 14 bases between. CDR3 nucleotides: TGTGCCAGCAGCTTATGGGGTACTTCGAGCACTGAAGCTTTCTTT. It codes for CASSLWGTSSTEAFF.

In its sample, this clonotype was seen many times. V and J are TRBV20-1 and TRBJ2-3; D remains unclear. V dropped 6 bases and J dropped 2 bases, with 9 bases sitting between them. This CDR3 is built from 12 residues. Germline V gene lookup returns CDR1 DFQATT and CDR2 SNEGSKA (reference sequence). The CDR3 DNA reads TGCAGTGCGAGCCCAAACACAGATACGCAGTATTTT. Translating it yields CSASPNTDTQYF.

The chain links TRBV20-1 to TRBJ1-2; D not resolved. This CDR3 comprises 12 residues. The V gene's germline CDR1 is DFQATT and CDR2 SNEGSKA (reference sequence). The chain's CDR3 is CSAPRANYGYTF. The CDR3 bases are TGCAGCGCTCCCAGAGCTAACTATGGCTACACCTTC.

This clonotype was seen a single time. The V and J genes are TRBV5-4 and TRBJ2-5; perhaps TRBD2 as D (7 bases). The V end was cut by 4 bases, the J end by 5 bases, with 18 bases between. The germline gives CDR1 SGHNT, CDR2 YYREEE (reference sequence). The CDR3 covers 15 residues. The CDR3 nucleotides are TGTGCCAGCAGCCCCGGGGGGCGGGGCTGGGAGACCCAGTACTTC. Encoded protein: CASSPGGRGWETQYF. Filled out from reference TRBV5-4 and TRBJ2-5, the complete variable domain reads ETGVTQSPTHLIKTRGQQVTLRCSSQSGHNTVSWYQQALGQGPQFIFQYYREEENGRGNFPPRFSGLQFPNYSSELNVNALELDDSALYLCASSPGGRGWETQYFGPGTRLLVL.